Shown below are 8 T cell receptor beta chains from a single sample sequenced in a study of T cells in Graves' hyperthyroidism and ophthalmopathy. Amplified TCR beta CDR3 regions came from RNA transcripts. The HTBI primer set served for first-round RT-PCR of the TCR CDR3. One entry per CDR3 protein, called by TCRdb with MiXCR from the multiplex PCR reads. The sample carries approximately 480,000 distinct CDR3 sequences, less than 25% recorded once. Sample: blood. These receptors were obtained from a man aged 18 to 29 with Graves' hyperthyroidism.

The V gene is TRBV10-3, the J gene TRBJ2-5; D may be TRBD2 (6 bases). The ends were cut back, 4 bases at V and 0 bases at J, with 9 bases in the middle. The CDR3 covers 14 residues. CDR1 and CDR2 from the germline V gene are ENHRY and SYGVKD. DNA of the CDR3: TGTGCCATCAGTGGGGCGGGATACCAAGAGACCCAGTACTTC. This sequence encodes CAISGAGYQETQYF.

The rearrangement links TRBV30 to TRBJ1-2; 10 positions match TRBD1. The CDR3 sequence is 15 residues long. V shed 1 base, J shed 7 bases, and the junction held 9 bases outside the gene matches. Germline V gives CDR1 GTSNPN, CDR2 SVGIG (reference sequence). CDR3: CAWSGDRGPSGGYTF. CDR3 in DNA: TGTGCCTGGAGTGGGGACAGGGGCCCTAGCGGTGGCTACACCTTC.

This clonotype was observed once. CDR3: CASRSTGFNQPQHF. CDR3 coding DNA: TGTGCCAGCCGTAGTACAGGATTCAATCAGCCCCAGCATTTT. The chain recombines TRBV6-2 or TRBV6-3 with TRBJ1-5; D is perhaps TRBD1 (5 bases). Germline V gives CDR1 MNHEY, CDR2 SVGEGT. The CDR3 extends over 14 amino acids. V was pared by 8 bases and J by 3 bases, with 14 bases between.

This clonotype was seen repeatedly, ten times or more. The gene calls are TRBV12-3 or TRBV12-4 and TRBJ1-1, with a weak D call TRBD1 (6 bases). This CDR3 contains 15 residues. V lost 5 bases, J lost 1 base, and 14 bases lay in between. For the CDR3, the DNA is TGTGCCAGCAGTGCCCTGGGGGGCAAGAACACTGAAGCTTTCTTT. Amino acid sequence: CASSALGGKNTEAFF.

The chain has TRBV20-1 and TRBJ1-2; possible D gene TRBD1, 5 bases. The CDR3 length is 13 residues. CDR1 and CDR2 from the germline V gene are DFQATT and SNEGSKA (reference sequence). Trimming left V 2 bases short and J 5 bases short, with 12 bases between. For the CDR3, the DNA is TGCAGTGCTAGATGGGGGTCGGGGTATGGCTACACCTTC. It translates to CSARWGSGYGYTF.

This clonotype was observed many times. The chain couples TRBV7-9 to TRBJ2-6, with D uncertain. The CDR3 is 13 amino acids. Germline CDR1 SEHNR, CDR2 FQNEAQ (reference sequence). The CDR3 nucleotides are TGTGCGGGCAGAGCGTCTGGGGCCAACGTCCTGACTTTC. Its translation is CAGRASGANVLTF.

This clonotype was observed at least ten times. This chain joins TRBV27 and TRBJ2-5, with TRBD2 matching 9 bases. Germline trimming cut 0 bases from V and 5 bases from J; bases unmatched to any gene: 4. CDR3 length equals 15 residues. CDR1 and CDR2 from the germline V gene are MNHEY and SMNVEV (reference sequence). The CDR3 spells CASSLSAGGRETQYF. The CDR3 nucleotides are TGTGCCAGCAGTTTATCGGCGGGGGGGAGGGAGACCCAGTACTTC.

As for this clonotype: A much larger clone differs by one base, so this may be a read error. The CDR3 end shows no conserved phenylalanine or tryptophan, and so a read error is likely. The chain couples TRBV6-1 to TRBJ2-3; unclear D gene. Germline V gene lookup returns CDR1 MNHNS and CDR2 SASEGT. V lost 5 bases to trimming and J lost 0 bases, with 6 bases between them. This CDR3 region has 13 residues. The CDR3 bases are TGTGCCAGCAGTCAGATAAGCACAGATACGCAGTATTCT. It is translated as CASSQISTDTQYS.